Given below is one T cell receptor beta chain in context. The V gene's germline CDR1 is LGHNA and CDR2 YNFKEQ. V shed 3 bases and J shed 4 bases, with 13 bases lying between them. The CDR3 length is 14 residues. TCRdb ran MiXCR on the RT-PCR reads and lists one entry per CDR3 protein. The data hold about a million distinct CDR3 sequences, with about a sixth observed a single time. The sample originates from a study of patients and donors after allogeneic stem cell transplantation. Specimen: blood, either unsorted or a sorted T cell fraction (not recorded which). The gene calls are TRBV4-2 and TRBJ2-7; D gene ambiguous. This receptor was taken from a human donor who was either an allogeneic HSCT recipient or a stem cell or donor lymphocyte infusion donor (not recorded which). It is not recorded whose cells these are; they may come from a transplant donor. The CDR3 region is CASSQLDRSYEQYF. In nucleotides, the CDR3 is TGTGCCAGCAGCCAGCTCGACCGGTCGTACGAGCAGTACTTC.